Reported below is one T cell receptor beta chain. This entry belongs to a study of blood T cell repertoires in COVID-19. The length of the CDR3 is 17 residues. Trimming at V came to 3 bases and at J to 9 bases, leaving 11 bases not matched to a gene. CDR1 and CDR2 from the germline V gene are KGHSH and LQKENI. Per the original data handling: Reference gene primer amplification in the assay estimated nucleated cell counts. The data were produced by immunoSEQ multiplex PCR, yet TCRdb's version contains in-frame clones alone and is incomplete. The D gene and trimming were derived from the DNA, and the V and J assignments and clone size from that table. The profile covers 200,000 to 250,000 clones, with over 75% appearing a single time and 13% taken by the ten largest.

V and J are TRBV18 and TRBJ2-1, with TRBD2 matching 13 bases. This receptor was taken from a human donor in a cohort sampled during active COVID-19. Material: peripheral blood. CDR3 bases: TGTGCCAGCTCACCGATAGACGGACTAGCGGGAGTACGTGAGCAGTTCTTC. It yields the protein CASSPIDGLAGVREQFF. The full variable domain, rest sourced from reference TRBV18 and TRBJ2-1, is NAGVMQNPRHLVRRRGQEARLRCSPMKGHSHVYWYRQLPEEGLKFMVYLQKENIIDESGMPKERFSAEFPKEGPSILRIQQVVRGDSAAYFCASSPIDGLAGVREQFFGPGTRLTVL.